This T cell receptor (beta chain) was documented in a study of OX40 agonist ivuxolimab in advanced cancers. Clones were read by immunoSEQ multiplex PCR, and TCRdb kept only the in-frame ones, dropping some. The table lists tens of thousands of clones, about 88% of them singletons. The V segment lost 4 bases and the J segment 0 bases; nucleotides outside the gene matches: 6. CDR3 length equals 16 residues. CDR1 SGDLS and CDR2 YYNGEE come from the germline V gene. The material was CD4+ or CD8+ T cells sorted from blood, obtained in a trial of the OX40 agonist ivuxolimab. This sequence joins TRBV9 and TRBJ2-3, with 9 bases that match TRBD1. This TCR was sampled from an adult with an advanced solid tumor such as melanoma, head and neck, liver or kidney cancer. The CDR3, as DNA: TGTGCCAGCAGCTACGGGACAGGGATTAGCACAGATACGCAGTATTTT. Translation: CASSYGTGISTDTQYF.